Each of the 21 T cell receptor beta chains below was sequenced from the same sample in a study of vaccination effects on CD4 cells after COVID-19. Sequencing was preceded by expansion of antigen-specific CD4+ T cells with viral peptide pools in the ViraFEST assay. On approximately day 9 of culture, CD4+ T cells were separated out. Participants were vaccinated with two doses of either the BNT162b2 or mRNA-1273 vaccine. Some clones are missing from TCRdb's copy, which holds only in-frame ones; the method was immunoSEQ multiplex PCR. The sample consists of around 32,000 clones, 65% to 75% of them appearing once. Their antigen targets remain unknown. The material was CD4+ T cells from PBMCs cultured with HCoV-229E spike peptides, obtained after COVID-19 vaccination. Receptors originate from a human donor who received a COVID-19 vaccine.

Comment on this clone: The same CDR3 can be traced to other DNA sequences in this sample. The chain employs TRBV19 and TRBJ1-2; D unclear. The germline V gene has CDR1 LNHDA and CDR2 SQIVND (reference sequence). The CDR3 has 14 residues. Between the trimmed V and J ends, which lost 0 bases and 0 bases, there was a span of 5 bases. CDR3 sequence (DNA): TGTGCCAGTAGTATAGAGGGATCTAACTATGGCTACACCTTC. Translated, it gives CASSIEGSNYGYTF.

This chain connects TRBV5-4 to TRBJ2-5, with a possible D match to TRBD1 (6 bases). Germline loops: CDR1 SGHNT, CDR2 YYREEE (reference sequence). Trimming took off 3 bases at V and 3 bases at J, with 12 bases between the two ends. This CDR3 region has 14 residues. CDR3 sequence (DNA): TGTGCCAGCAGCTCAACAGGGTTAGAAGAGACCCAGTACTTC. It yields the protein CASSSTGLEETQYF. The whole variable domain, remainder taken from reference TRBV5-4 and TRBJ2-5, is ETGVTQSPTHLIKTRGQQVTLRCSSQSGHNTVSWYQQALGQGPQFIFQYYREEENGRGNFPPRFSGLQFPNYSSELNVNALELDDSALYLCASSSTGLEETQYFGPGTRLLVL.

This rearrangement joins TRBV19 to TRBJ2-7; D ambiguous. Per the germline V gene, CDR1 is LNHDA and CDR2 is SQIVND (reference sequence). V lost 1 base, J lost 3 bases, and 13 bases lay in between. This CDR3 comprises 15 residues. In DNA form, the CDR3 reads TGTGCCAGTAGTATAGTCGGCGACGGCCACTACGAGCAGTACTTC. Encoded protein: CASSIVGDGHYEQYF.

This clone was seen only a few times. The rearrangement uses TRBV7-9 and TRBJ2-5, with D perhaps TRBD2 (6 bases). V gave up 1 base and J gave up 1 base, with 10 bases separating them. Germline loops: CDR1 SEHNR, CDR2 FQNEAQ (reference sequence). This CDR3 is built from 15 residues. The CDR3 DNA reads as TGTGCCAGCAGCTTAGGGGCGGGGATCCAAGAGACCCAGTACTTC. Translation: CASSLGAGIQETQYF. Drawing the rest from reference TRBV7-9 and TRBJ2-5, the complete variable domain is DTGVSQNPRHKITKRGQNVTFRCDPISEHNRLYWYRQTLGQGPEFLTYFQNEAQLEKSRLLSDRFSAERPKGSFSTLEIQRTEQGDSAMYLCASSLGAGIQETQYFGPGTRLLVL.

CDR3 nucleotide sequence: TGTGCCAGCAGTTACTTCCGTGTAGGGACCCACTATGGCTACACCTTC. As protein: CASSYFRVGTHYGYTF. This sequence joins TRBV6-5 and TRBJ1-2, with TRBD1 as a possible D gene (5 bases). CDR1 is MNHEY, CDR2 SVGAGI, per germline. The CDR3 is made up of 16 amino acids. The V gene lost 1 base and the J gene lost 3 bases, with 15 bases spanning the gap.

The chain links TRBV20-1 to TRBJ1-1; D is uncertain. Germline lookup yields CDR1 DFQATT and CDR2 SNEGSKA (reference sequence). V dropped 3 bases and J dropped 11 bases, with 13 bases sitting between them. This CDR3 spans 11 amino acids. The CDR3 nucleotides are TGCAGTGCTAGGCTCTTGGTCGGGGCTTTCTTT. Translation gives CSARLLVGAFF.

CDR3 DNA sequence: TGTGCCAGCAGTCTACAGGGGACCGCTGAAGCTTTCTTT. Protein sequence: CASSLQGTAEAFF. The J gene is TRBJ1-1, the V gene TRBV6-6, with 7 positions matching TRBD1. Trimming at V came to 5 bases and at J to 6 bases, leaving 6 bases not matched to a gene. The germline gives CDR1 MNHNY, CDR2 SVGAGI (reference sequence). There are 13 residues in the CDR3.

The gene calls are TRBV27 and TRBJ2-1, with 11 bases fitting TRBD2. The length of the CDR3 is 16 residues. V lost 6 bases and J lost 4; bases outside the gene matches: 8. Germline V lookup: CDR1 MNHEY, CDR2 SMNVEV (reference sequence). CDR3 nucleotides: TGTGCCAGCAGGTTAGAGAGGACTAGCGGGTACAATGAGCAGTTCTTC. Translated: CASRLERTSGYNEQFF.

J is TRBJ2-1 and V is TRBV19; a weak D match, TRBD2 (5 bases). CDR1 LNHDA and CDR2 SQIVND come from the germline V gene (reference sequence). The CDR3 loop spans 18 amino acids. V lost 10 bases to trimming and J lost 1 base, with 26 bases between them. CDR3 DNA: TGTGCCACCCGAACGGGGTCCCCCTATTCGAGGTCCTACAATGAGCAGTTCTTC. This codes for CATRTGSPYSRSYNEQFF. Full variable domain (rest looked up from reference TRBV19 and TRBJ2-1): DGGITQSPKYLFRKEGQNVTLSCEQNLNHDAMYWYRQDPGQGLRLIYYSQIVNDFQKGDIAEGYSVSREKKESFPLTVTSAQKNPTAFYLCATRTGSPYSRSYNEQFFGPGTRLTVL.

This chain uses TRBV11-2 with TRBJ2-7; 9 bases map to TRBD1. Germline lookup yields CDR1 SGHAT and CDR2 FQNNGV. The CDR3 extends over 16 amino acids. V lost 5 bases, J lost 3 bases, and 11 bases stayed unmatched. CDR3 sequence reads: CASSVLGTGTGYEQYF. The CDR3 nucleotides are TGTGCCAGCAGCGTCCTGGGGACAGGGACAGGCTACGAGCAGTACTTC.

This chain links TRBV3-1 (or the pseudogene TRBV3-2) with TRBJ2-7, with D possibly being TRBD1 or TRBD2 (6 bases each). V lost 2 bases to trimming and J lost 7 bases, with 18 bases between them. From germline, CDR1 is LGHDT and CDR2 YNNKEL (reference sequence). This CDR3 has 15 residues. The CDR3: CASSQSGRGTWEQYF. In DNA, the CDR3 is TGTGCCAGCAGCCAATCGGGAAGGGGGACTTGGGAGCAGTACTTC.

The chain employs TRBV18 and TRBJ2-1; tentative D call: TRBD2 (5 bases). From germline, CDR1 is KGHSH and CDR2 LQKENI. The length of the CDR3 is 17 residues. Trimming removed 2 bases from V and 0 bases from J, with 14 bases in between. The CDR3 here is CASSPKGGFASYNEQFF. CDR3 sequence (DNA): TGTGCCAGCTCACCAAAAGGCGGGTTCGCCTCCTACAATGAGCAGTTCTTC.

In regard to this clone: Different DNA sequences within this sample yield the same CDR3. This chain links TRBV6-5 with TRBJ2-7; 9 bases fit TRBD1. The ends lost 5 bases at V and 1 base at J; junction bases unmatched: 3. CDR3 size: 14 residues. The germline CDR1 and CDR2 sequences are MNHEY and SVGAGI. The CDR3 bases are TGTGCCAGCAGTCGACAGGGGGGTTCCTACGAGCAGTACTTC. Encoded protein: CASSRQGGSYEQYF.

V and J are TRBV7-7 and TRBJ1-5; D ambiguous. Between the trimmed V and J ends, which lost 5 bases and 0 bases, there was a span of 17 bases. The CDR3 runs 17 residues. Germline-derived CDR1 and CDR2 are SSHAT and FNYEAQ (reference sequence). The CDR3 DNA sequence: TGTGCCAGCAGCACATACCGACCCCCTTATAGCAATCAGCCCCAGCATTTT. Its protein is CASSTYRPPYSNQPQHF.

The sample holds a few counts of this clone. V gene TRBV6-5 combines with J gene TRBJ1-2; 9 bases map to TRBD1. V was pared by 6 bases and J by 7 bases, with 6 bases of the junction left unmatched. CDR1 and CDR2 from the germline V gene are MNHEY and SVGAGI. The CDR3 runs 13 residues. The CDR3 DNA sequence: TGTGCCAGCAGAAGAGACAGGGGGTCTGGCTACACCTTC. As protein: CASRRDRGSGYTF.

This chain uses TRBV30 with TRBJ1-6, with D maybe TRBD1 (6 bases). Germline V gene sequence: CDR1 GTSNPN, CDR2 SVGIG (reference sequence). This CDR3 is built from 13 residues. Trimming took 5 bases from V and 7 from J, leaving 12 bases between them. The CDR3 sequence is CAWEGQPNSPLHF. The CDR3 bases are TGTGCCTGGGAGGGACAACCAAATTCACCCCTCCACTTT.

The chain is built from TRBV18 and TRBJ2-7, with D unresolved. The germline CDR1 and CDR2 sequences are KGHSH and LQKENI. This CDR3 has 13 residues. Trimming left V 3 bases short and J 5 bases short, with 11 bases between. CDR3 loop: CASSPLQANEQYF. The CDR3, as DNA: TGTGCCAGCTCACCTCTTCAGGCTAACGAGCAGTACTTC.

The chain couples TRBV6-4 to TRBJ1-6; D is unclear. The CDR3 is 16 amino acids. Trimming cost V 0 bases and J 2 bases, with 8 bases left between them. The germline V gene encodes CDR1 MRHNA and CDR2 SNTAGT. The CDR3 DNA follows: TGTGCCAGCAGTGACTCGGCCCTCCCCTATAATTCACCCCTCCACTTT. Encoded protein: CASSDSALPYNSPLHF.

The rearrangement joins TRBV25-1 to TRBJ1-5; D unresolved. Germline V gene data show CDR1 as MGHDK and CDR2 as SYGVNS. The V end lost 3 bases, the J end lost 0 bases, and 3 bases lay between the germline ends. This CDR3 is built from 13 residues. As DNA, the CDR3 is TGTGCCAGCAGTGAGGGTAGCAATCAGCCCCAGCATTTT. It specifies CASSEGSNQPQHF.

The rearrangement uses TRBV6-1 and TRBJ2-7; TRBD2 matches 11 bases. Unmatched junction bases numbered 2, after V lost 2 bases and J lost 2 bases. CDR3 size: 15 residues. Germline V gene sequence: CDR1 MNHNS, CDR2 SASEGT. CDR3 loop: CASSEHSGRAYEQYF. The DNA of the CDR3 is TGTGCCAGCAGTGAACATAGCGGGAGGGCCTACGAGCAGTACTTC.

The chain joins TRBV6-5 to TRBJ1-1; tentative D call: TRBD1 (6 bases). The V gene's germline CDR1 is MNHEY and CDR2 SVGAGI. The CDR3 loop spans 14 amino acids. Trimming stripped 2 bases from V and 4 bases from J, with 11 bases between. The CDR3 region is CASSYTGYSTEAFF. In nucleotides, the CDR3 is TGTGCCAGCAGTTACACAGGGTATTCCACTGAAGCTTTCTTT.